The rows below give T cell receptor beta chains drawn from one sample of a study of blood T cell repertoires in COVID-19. TCRdb's copy holds only in-frame clones and misses some; the assay was immunoSEQ multiplex PCR. This sample yields 200,000 to 250,000 clones, of which roughly 87% are seen a single time; under 2.5% belongs to the top ten. Sequencing used peripheral blood. The source of these receptors is a man aged 35-49 years with active or convalescent COVID-19. Both conserved end residues are part of each CDR3. D genes are given only for firm matches. Clone sizes are given selectively: once, few, many, or a class where the clone is expanded.

TRBJ2-3 TRBD1 NA TRBV25-1 CASSDIRGHTQYF TGTGCCAGCAGTGATATTAGGGGGCATACGCAGTATTTT
TRBJ1-1 TRBD1 few TRBV5-1 CASSKGQAVEAFF TGCGCCAGCAGTAAGGGACAGGCAGTTGAAGCTTTCTTT
TRBJ1-1 NA few TRBV6-1 CASSEKVLLGATEAFF TGTGCCAGCAGTGAAAAGGTCCTCCTAGGGGCCACTGAAGCTTTCTTT
TRBJ2-5 TRBD2 NA TRBV24-1 CATSAGRGETQYF TGTGCCACCAGTGCCGGGAGGGGAGAGACCCAGTACTTC
TRBJ2-1 TRBD2 NA TRBV11-2 CASSLDRGDEQFF TGTGCCAGCAGCTTAGATCGGGGGGATGAGCAGTTCTTC
TRBJ2-1 TRBD2 NA TRBV5-6 CASRGTSVWGEQFF TGTGCCAGCCGCGGGACTAGCGTGTGGGGTGAGCAGTTCTTC
TRBJ2-1 TRBD2 few TRBV6-5 CASSPRGGNDNEQFF TGTGCCAGCAGCCCGCGGGGGGGCAATGATAATGAGCAGTTCTTC
TRBJ1-2 NA NA TRBV5-1 CASSSQRGNNYGYTF TGCGCCAGCAGCTCCCAGAGGGGGAATAACTATGGCTACACCTTC
TRBJ2-7 NA NA TRBV19 CASSISKAAFEQYF TGTGCCAGTAGTATCTCGAAAGCCGCGTTCGAGCAGTACTTC
TRBJ1-2 TRBD1 NA TRBV27 CASRFDRDRGQEEGYTF TGTGCCAGCAGATTCGACCGGGACAGGGGGCAAGAGGAGGGCTACACCTTC
TRBJ1-2 NA once TRBV28 CASRERGEPPTYGYTF TGTGCCAGCCGGGAGAGGGGCGAACCACCTACCTATGGCTACACCTTC
TRBJ1-4 NA NA TRBV13 CASSLGATEKLFF TGTGCCAGCAGCTTAGGCGCTACCGAAAAACTGTTTTTT
TRBJ2-5 NA NA TRBV28 CASSLTGGRETQYF TGTGCCAGCAGTCTTACCGGGGGGCGGGAGACCCAGTACTTC
TRBJ2-5 NA NA TRBV30 CAWRRESETQYF TGTGCCTGGAGGCGGGAATCAGAGACCCAGTACTTC
TRBJ2-1 TRBD1 NA TRBV5-6 CASSRDRVRSYNEQFF TGTGCCAGCAGCCGAGACAGGGTGAGGTCCTACAATGAGCAGTTCTTC
TRBJ1-2 TRBD1 NA TRBV27 CASSLRGRNNGYTF TGTGCCAGCAGTTTGAGGGGGCGCAACAATGGCTACACCTTC
TRBJ1-1 TRBD1 NA TRBV10-3 CAISGGQHTEAFF TGTGCCATCAGTGGGGGACAGCACACTGAAGCTTTCTTT
TRBJ1-6 NA once TRBV7-6 CASSLRGSSYNSPLHF TGTGCCAGCAGCTTAAGAGGGAGCTCCTATAATTCACCCCTCCACTTT
TRBJ1-1 TRBD1 NA TRBV11-2 CASSLDRGLSMNTEAFF TGTGCCAGCAGCTTGGACAGGGGGTTGAGCATGAACACTGAAGCTTTCTTT
TRBJ2-3 TRBD1 NA TRBV13 CASSLGDRGSTDTQYF TGTGCCAGCAGCTTAGGTGACAGGGGTAGCACAGATACGCAGTATTTT
TRBJ1-1 TRBD1 NA TRBV29-1 CSASEQTGGWDTEAFF TGCAGCGCCTCTGAACAGACAGGGGGTTGGGACACTGAAGCTTTCTTT
TRBJ2-7 NA NA TRBV7-8 CASSLGRDILYEQYF TGTGCCAGCAGCTTAGGCAGGGACATCCTATACGAGCAGTACTTC
TRBJ1-2 TRBD1 once TRBV15 CATSREGTGFNYGYTF TGTGCCACCAGCAGAGAGGGGACAGGGTTTAACTATGGCTACACCTTC
TRBJ2-2 NA NA TRBV12-3/TRBV12-4 CASGRANTGELFF TGTGCCAGCGGCAGGGCGAACACCGGGGAGCTGTTTTTT
TRBJ1-5 NA NA TRBV10-1 CASRYRAGVCNQPQHF TGCGCCAGCAGGTACAGGGCAGGGGTGTGCAATCAGCCCCAGCATTTT
TRBJ2-7 NA once TRBV7-6 CASSRDIFYEQYF TGTGCCAGCAGCCGTGACATCTTCTACGAGCAGTACTTC
TRBJ2-1 NA few TRBV27 CASSPHGGFSYNEQFF TGTGCCAGCAGTCCACATGGCGGTTTCTCCTACAATGAGCAGTTCTTC
TRBJ1-3 NA NA TRBV30 CAWSVVQGNTIYF TGTGCCTGGAGTGTTGTCCAGGGAAACACCATATATTTT
TRBJ2-5 NA NA TRBV11-2 CASSFSPGGLYSETQYF TGTGCCAGCAGCTTCTCCCCCGGGGGGCTGTATAGTGAGACCCAGTACTTC
TRBJ2-1 TRBD1 NA TRBV2 CASNVRGGTGGADEQFF TGTGCCAGTAACGTTCGAGGGGGGACAGGGGGCGCGGATGAGCAGTTCTTC
TRBJ1-5 NA once TRBV11-1 CASSLSRNQPQHF TGTGCCAGCAGTTTAAGTCGGAATCAGCCCCAGCATTTT
TRBJ2-1 TRBD2 NA TRBV29-1 CSATSGNYNEQFF TGCAGCGCTACTAGCGGCAATTACAATGAGCAGTTCTTC
TRBJ1-5 NA NA TRBV7-6 CASSLAGGAGDPQHF TGTGCCAGCAGCTTAGCGGGAGGGGCCGGGGATCCCCAGCATTTT
TRBJ2-2 NA NA TRBV27 CASSSGSRAGELFF TGTGCCAGCAGCTCAGGGTCCAGGGCCGGGGAGCTGTTTTTT
TRBJ2-5 TRBD2 NA TRBV28 CASAKGTSGNQETQYF TGTGCCAGCGCTAAAGGGACTAGCGGGAACCAAGAGACCCAGTACTTC
TRBJ1-5 NA NA TRBV19 CASSITGSNQPQHF TGTGCCAGTAGTATAACAGGGAGCAATCAGCCCCAGCATTTT
TRBJ1-2 NA NA TRBV11-2 CASSLETAGAYGYTF TGTGCCAGCAGCTTAGAAACGGCAGGCGCTTATGGCTACACCTTC
TRBJ1-3 NA NA TRBV18 CASSPENSGNTIYF TGTGCCAGCTCACCAGAGAACTCTGGAAACACCATATATTTT
TRBJ2-3 TRBD2 NA TRBV27 CASSPGLAGTDTQYF TGTGCCAGCAGTCCGGGACTAGCGGGCACAGATACGCAGTATTTT
TRBJ2-1 NA NA TRBV12-3/TRBV12-4 CASSFYGNEQFF TGTGCCAGCAGTTTCTACGGGAATGAGCAGTTCTTC
TRBJ2-1 NA once TRBV4-1 CASSLGEGQFF TGCGCCAGCAGCCTCGGTGAGGGGCAGTTCTTC
TRBJ1-1 NA NA TRBV5-4 CASSLAGETFF TGTGCCAGCAGCTTGGCAGGTGAGACTTTCTTT
TRBJ2-1 NA NA TRBV5-8 CASSWGGRSYNEQFF TGTGCCAGCAGCTGGGGGGGGCGATCCTACAATGAGCAGTTCTTC
TRBJ1-2 TRBD1 NA TRBV5-4 CASSFTLTGTYGYTF TGTGCCAGCAGCTTCACCTTGACAGGGACCTATGGCTACACCTTC
TRBJ2-7 NA NA TRBV5-4 CASSWAGANYEQYF TGTGCCAGCAGCTGGGCAGGGGCAAACTACGAGCAGTACTTC
TRBJ2-3 NA NA TRBV28 CASSPPGRWTGSTDTQYF TGTGCCAGCAGTCCGCCCGGACGGTGGACGGGAAGCACAGATACGCAGTATTTT
TRBJ2-1 NA NA TRBV5-4 CASSLGQSYNEQFF TGTGCCAGCAGCCTCGGACAGTCCTACAATGAGCAGTTCTTC
TRBJ2-7 TRBD1 NA TRBV27 CASRTTGVDYEQYF TGTGCCAGCCGTACGACAGGGGTTGACTACGAGCAGTACTTC
TRBJ2-7 TRBD2 NA TRBV19 CATSRTLSGGSSYEQYF TGTGCCACGTCTCGGACTCTTAGCGGGGGGAGCTCCTACGAGCAGTACTTC
TRBJ2-1 TRBD1 few TRBV5-1 CASSRDRFGNEQFF TGCGCCAGCAGTCGGGACAGGTTTGGCAATGAGCAGTTCTTC
TRBJ2-2 TRBD1 NA TRBV7-9 CASSVGTGEYTGELFF TGTGCCAGCAGCGTTGGGACAGGGGAGTACACCGGGGAGCTGTTTTTT
TRBJ1-1 NA NA TRBV18 CASSTTRGNTEAFF TGTGCCAGCTCCACGACCAGGGGGAACACTGAAGCTTTCTTT